Here is one T cell receptor (beta chain) with its context. Those enrolled, adults aged roughly 18 to 95 years, came from about 24 US areas. Cohorts were determined from participant-reported clinical history. This sample was included in a study of blood T cell repertoires in COVID-19. Across the whole study: The United States, Italy and Spain supplied acute and convalescent COVID-19 samples. PBMCs, B-cell-depleted T cells, or T cells provided the cDNA or gDNA that made up the material.

Produced via immunoSEQ multiplex PCR; TCRdb's table is partial and in-frame only. The table records approximately 200,000 clones, roughly 87% of them present only once. V was pared by 5 bases and J by 4 bases, with 11 bases between. This CDR3 has 13 residues. Germline V gene lookup returns CDR1 LNHDA and CDR2 SQIVND (reference sequence). The rearrangement joins TRBV19 to TRBJ1-1, with D uncertain. The sample consisted of PBMCs or T cells enriched from blood (not recorded which). The TCR comes from a man between 18 and 29 years old with acute COVID-19. The CDR3 nucleotides are TGTGCCAGTAGTTCGAGTTTTATCACTGAAGCTTTCTTT. This gives the protein CASSSSFITEAFF.